This T cell receptor (beta chain) was sequenced during a study of control samples from healthy donors and cancer patients. This CDR3 contains 13 residues. V lost 4 bases to trimming and J lost 2 bases, with 9 bases between them. CDR1 and CDR2 from the germline V gene are SQVTM and ANQGSEA. Only in-frame clones appear in the TCRdb table, and some are missing; sequencing was by immunoSEQ multiplex PCR. The sample lists 65,000 to 80,000 clones; around 90% were seen once. Sequencing used PBMCs. This receptor was obtained from a woman aged 60 to 75 with head and neck cancer. This chain connects TRBV29-1 to TRBJ1-5; D possibly corresponds to TRBD1 (5 bases). This CDR3 reads CSVGGGGNQPQHF. The CDR3 nucleotides are TGCAGCGTTGGCGGGGGAGGCAATCAGCCCCAGCATTTT.